This T cell receptor (beta chain) was documented in a study of Ad26.COV2.S vaccination and SARS-CoV-2 variants (dated by TCRdb to about 2021). Describing the broader study: Vaccine-arm donors came from COV1001, a multicentre, randomized, double-blind, placebo-controlled phase I-IIa trial of Ad26.COV2.S in healthy adults. Ad26.COV2.S was given intramuscularly at 5x10^10 or 1x10^11 viral particles, as a single shot or as two shots 56 days apart. Investigators remained blinded to trial group allocation during experiments and outcome assessment. The TCR-sequenced set comprised approximately 32 samples: some 19 Ad26.COV2.S vaccine recipients, 5 placebo recipients and 8 SARS-CoV-2 convalescent individuals. Trial participants were randomized into five groups of five, in which low-dose or high-dose Ad26.COV2.S was given once or twice, or placebo was given on both occasions. The specificity and breadth of SARS-CoV-2-reactive T cell receptors after Ad26.COV2.S vaccination were assessed by TCRbeta repertoire sequencing. The study at large found these results: Vaccine and placebo recipients had similar non-spike TCR breadth, a finding consistent with the vaccine containing only spike. It was noted by the authors that total T cell responses may have been underestimated by the TCR breadth and depth analyses. Ad26.COV2.S recipients had higher spike-specific TCR breadth than placebo recipients (P = 0.0014). Substantial breadth of spike-specific CD8+ and CD4+ T cell responses was reported after vaccination. The study was not powered for comparison of responses between vaccine doses or regimens.

The immunoSEQ Assay was used to sequence TCRbeta CDR3 regions. After extraction, genomic DNA underwent amplification by bias-controlled multiplex PCR, followed by high-throughput sequencing. Processing in the source paper ran as follows. To quantify the absolute abundance of every unique TCRbeta CDR3 region, sequences were collapsed and filtered. T cell fraction was estimated by normalization of TCRbeta template counts to usable DNA, with usable DNA being measured through amplification of reference genes present in all nucleated cells. Repertoire TCRs were annotated as SARS-CoV-2-specific when V gene, CDR3 amino acid sequence and J gene were exactly matched to a known reactive TCR set. The reference SARS-CoV-2 TCR set was derived from MIRA and filtered for enrichment in COVID-19-positive ImmuneCODE repertoires, a step that removed public or cross-reactive TCRs. Using the MIRA antigens, annotated TCRs were further analysed by specific ORF or by position within an ORF. Breadth was defined as annotated unique rearrangements over total unique productive rearrangements; depth was the summed frequency of those rearrangements. Two-sided Wilcoxon rank-sum tests were used to compare TCR breadth between groups. As stored in TCRdb, this immuneACCESS dataset retains in-frame rearrangements with V and J assigned. A fraction of the clones does not appear; measured against another copy, unresolved V genes explain less than half of the discrepancy, and the remainder lacks a known reason. V, J and clone size are taken as reported in that table, and D and trimming were inferred from the DNA itself. In all, the sample holds some 410,000 clones, and 80% to 95% of those were seen once. The ten largest clonotypes hold around 1.7% of the sample.

This sample's treatment or condition label indicates: over 15 received Ad26.COV2.S at low or high dose, single or two shots; about 5 received placebo; per-sample allocation not given. Repertoires of vaccine and placebo recipients were sequenced from samples taken on day 63 after the first injection. In Cohort 1b, 25 adults aged 18-55 years were enrolled at a single site in Boston, USA, between 29 July and 7 August 2020. As a vaccine, Ad26.COV2.S was a replication-incompetent adenovirus type 26 vector that expressed a prefusion-stabilized SARS-CoV-2 spike protein derived from the original Wuhan strain. A remark on this clone: Its recognized antigen is unknown. No much larger clone is present one base from it, and per-base qualities are unavailable.

The V and J ends are trimmed by 3 bases and 1 base, leaving 12 bases between them. Including cysteine and phenylalanine, the CDR3 has 15 amino acids. CDR3 DNA only is kept here, 45 bases in frame from base 1. The germline V gene (reference sequence) specifies MNHEY as CDR1 and SMNVEV as CDR2. The specimen was peripheral blood, collected in a trial of Ad26.COV2.S vaccine versus placebo. The receptor was isolated from a person between 18 and 59 years old who received the Ad26.COV2.S COVID-19 vaccine or a placebo. The sequence is built from TRBV27 and TRBJ1-1; too little of a D gene remains to name it. Here the CDR3 is given as CASSLTATRNTEAFF. In nucleotides, the sequence is TGTGCCAGCAGTTTGACCGCTACCAGGAACACTGAAGCTTTCTTT.